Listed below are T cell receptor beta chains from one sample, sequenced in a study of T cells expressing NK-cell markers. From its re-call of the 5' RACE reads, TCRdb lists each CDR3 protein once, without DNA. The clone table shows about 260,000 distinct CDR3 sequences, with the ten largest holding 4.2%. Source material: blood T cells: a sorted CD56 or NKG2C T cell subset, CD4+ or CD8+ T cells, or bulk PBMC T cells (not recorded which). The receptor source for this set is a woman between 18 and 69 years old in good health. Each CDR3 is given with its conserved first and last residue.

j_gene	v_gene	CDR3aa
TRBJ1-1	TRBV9	CASSVTDGQNTEAFF
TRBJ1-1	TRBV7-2	CASRVQPLGNTEAFF
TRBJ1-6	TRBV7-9	CASSFDRATNSPLHF
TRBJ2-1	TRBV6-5	CASSQGHEQFF
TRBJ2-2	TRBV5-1	CASQHSTGELFF
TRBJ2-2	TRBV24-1	CATNAGATGELFF
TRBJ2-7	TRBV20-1	CSALRTSYTYEQYF
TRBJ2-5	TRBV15	CATSSLGRGLQETQYF
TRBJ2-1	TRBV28	CASSGNEREPFF
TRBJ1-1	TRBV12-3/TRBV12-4	CASSFIQGRGGTEAFF
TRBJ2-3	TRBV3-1	CASSRAGRLRTDTQYF
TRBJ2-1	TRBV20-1	CSATGTSGGYPTYNEQFF
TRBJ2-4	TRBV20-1	CSARPPGGLAKNIQYF